This T cell receptor (beta chain) was captured by sequencing in a study of post-analysis software for immune sequencing data. Study-level information: Progressive-relapsing, secondary progressive and relapsing-remitting multiple sclerosis were among the disease courses included.

Unique molecular identifiers were carried by the TCR beta cDNA libraries. cDNA molecules numbering 400,000 to 550,000 came from approximately 0.91 to 9.4 million T cells. TCRdb reanalysed the PCR reads using MiXCR and keeps one entry per CDR3 protein. The data hold about 380,000 distinct CDR3 sequences, with less than 40% observed a single time. This clonotype was seen a few times. No antigen is known for it. Study conclusions and caveats: With F measure, samples from one preparation batch clustered together strongly. Patients with multiple sclerosis recorded significantly lower normalized Chao1 diversity than controls, the study found. TRBV5-6, TRBV5-1 and TRBV20-1 belonged to a set of about five TRBV segments that were more frequent in patients than controls.

The CDR3 runs to 14 residues. The germline CDR1 and CDR2 sequences are DFQATT and SNEGSKA (reference sequence). Trimming took off 2 bases at V and 0 bases at J, with 9 bases between the two ends. This TCR was recovered from a girl under 18 with multiple sclerosis. The sequenced sample consisted of blood. The chain employs TRBV20-1 and TRBJ2-3; D uncertain. For the CDR3, the DNA is TGCAGTGCTAGATTGGGTGTTAGCACAGATACGCAGTATTTT. Amino acids: CSARLGVSTDTQYF.